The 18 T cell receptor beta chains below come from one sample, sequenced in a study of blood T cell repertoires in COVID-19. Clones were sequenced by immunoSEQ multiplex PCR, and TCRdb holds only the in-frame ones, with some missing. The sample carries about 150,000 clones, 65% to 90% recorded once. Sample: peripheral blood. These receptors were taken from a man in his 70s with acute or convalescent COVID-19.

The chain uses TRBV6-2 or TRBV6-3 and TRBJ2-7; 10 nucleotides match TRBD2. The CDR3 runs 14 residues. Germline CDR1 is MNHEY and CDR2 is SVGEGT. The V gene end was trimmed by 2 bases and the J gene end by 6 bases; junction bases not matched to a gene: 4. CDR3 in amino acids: CASSYPSGSREQYF. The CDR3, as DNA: TGTGCCAGCAGTTACCCTAGCGGGAGTCGCGAGCAGTACTTC.

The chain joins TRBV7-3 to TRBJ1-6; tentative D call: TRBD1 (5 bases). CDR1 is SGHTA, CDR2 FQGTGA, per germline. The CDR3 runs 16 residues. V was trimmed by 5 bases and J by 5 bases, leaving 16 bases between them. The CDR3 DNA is TGTGCCAGCAGCGCCTTAGGGACTGGGAATAATTCACCCCTCCACTTT. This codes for CASSALGTGNNSPLHF. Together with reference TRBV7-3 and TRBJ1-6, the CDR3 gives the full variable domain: GAGVSQTPSNKVTEKGKYVELRCDPISGHTALYWYRQSLGQGPEFLIYFQGTGAADDSGLPNDRFFAVRPEGSVSTLKIQRTERGDSAVYLCASSALGTGNNSPLHFGNGTRLTVT.

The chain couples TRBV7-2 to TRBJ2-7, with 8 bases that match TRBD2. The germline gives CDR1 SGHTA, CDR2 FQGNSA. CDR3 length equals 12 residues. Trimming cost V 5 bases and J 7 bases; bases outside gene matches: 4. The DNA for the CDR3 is TGTGCCAGCAGCCCCAGCGGGAGAGAGCAGTACTTC. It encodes CASSPSGREQYF.

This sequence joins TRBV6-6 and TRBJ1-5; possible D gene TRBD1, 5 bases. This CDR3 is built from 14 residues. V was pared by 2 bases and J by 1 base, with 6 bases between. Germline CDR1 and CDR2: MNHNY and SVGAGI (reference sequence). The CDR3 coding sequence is TGTGCCAGCAGTTACGGGGCGAGCAATCAGCCCCAGCATTTT. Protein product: CASSYGASNQPQHF.

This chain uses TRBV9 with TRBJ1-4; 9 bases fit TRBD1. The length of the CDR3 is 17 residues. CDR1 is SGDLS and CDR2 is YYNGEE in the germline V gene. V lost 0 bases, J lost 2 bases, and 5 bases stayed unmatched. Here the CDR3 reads CASSVDGDRVTNEKLFF. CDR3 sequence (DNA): TGTGCCAGCAGCGTAGACGGGGACAGGGTGACTAATGAAAAACTGTTTTTT.

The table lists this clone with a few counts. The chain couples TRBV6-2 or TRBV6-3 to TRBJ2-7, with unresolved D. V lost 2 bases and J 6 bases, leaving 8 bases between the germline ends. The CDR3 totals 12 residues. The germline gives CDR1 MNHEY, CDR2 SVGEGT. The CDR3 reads CASSYVETEQYF. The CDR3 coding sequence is TGTGCCAGCAGTTACGTAGAAACCGAGCAGTACTTC.

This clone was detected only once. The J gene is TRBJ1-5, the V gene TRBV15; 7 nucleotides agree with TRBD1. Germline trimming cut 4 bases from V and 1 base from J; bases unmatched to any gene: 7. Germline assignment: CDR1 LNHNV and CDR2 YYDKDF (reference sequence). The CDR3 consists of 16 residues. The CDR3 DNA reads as TGTGCCACCAGCATCGGACAGGATTGGAGCAATCAGCCCCAGCATTTT. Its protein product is CATSIGQDWSNQPQHF.

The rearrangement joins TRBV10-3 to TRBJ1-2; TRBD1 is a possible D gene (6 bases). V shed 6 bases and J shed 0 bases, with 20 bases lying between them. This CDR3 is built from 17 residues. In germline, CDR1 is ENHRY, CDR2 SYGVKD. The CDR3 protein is CAIRDDRRGLANYGYTF. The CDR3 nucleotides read TGTGCCATCAGGGACGACAGGCGGGGGTTAGCTAACTATGGCTACACCTTC.

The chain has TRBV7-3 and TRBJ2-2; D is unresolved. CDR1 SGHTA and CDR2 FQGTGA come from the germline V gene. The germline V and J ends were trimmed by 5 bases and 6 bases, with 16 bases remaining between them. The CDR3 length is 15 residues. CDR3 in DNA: TGTGCCAGCAGCCCACAACCCAGTAACCCCGGGGAGCTGTTTTTT. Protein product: CASSPQPSNPGELFF.

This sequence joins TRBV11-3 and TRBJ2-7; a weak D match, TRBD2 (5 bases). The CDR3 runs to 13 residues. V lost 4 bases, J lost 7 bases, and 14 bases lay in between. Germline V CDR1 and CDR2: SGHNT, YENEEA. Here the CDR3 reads CASSSGMTGEQYF. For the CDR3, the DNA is TGTGCCAGCAGCTCCGGAATGACGGGGGAGCAGTACTTC.

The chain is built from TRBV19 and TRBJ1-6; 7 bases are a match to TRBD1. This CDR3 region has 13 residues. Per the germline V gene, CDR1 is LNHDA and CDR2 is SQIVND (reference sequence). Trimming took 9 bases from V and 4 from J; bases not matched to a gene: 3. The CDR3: CASRQGYNSPLHF. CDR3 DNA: TGTGCCAGCAGACAGGGATATAATTCACCCCTCCACTTT.

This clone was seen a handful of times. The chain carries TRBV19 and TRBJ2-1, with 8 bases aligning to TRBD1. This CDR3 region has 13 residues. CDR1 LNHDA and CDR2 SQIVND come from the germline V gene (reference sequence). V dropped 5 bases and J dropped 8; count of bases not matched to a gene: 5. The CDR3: CASSPGTGDEQFF. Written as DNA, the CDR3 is TGTGCCAGTAGTCCCGGGACAGGAGATGAGCAGTTCTTC.

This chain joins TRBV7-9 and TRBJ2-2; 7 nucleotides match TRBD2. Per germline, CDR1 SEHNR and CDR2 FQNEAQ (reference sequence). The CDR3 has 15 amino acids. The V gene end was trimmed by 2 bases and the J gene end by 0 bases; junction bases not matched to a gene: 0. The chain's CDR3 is CASSLTSANTGELFF. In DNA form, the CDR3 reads TGTGCCAGCAGCTTAACTAGCGCGAACACCGGGGAGCTGTTTTTT. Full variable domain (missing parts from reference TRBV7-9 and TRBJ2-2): DTGVSQNPRHKITKRGQNVTFRCDPISEHNRLYWYRQTLGQGPEFLTYFQNEAQLEKSRLLSDRFSAERPKGSFSTLEIQRTEQGDSAMYLCASSLTSANTGELFFGEGSRLTVL.

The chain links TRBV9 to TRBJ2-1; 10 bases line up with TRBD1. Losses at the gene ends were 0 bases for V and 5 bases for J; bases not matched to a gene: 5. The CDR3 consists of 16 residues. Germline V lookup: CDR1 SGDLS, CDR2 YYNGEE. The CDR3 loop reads CASSVAWDRGDNEQFF. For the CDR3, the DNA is TGTGCCAGCAGCGTAGCGTGGGACAGGGGTGACAATGAGCAGTTCTTC.

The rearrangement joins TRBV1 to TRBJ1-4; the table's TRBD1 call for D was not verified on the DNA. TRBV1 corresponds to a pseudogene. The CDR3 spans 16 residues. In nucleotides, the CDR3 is TGCACCAGCAGCCAACAGGAACCCACAACTAATGAAAAACTGTTTTTT. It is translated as CTSSQQEPTTNEKLFF.

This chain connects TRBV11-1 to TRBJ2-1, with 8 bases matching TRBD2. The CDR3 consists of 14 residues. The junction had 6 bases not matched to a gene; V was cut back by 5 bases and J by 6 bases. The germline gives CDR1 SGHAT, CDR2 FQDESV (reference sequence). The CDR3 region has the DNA TGTGCCAGCAGCCGGACTAGCTATATCAATGAGCAGTTCTTC. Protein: CASSRTSYINEQFF.

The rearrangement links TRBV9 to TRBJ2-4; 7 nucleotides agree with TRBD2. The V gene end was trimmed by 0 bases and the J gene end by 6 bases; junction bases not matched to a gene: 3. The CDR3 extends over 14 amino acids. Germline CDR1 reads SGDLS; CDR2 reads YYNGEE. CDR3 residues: CASSVVASGNIQYF. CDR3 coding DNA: TGTGCCAGCAGCGTAGTCGCTAGCGGAAACATTCAGTACTTC.

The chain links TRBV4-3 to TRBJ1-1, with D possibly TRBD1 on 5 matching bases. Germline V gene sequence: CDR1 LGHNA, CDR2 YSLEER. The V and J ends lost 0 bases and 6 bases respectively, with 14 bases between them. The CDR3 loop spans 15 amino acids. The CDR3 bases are TGCGCCAGCAGCCAAGATTTAGCAGGGATCCCTGAAGCTTTCTTT. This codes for CASSQDLAGIPEAFF.